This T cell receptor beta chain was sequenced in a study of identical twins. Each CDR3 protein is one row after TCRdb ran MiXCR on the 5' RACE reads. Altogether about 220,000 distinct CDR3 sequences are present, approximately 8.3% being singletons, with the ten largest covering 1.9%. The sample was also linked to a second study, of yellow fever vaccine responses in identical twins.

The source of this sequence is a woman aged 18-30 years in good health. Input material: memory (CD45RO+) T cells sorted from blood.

This CDR3 is CASSFNGNTGELFF. The CDR3, as DNA: TGTGCCAGCAGCTTCAATGGGAACACCGGGGAGCTGTTTTTT. This chain connects TRBV7-2 to TRBJ2-2; no definite D call. V lost 3 bases, J lost 1 base, and 6 bases lay in between. Germline CDR1 and CDR2: SGHTA and FQGNSA. CDR3 size: 14 residues.